This TCR beta chain emerged from a study of T-cell memory formation after mild COVID-19. For the study at large: TCR clusters largely stayed donor specific. Study-wide results and limits: Of the contracting clones, CD4+ ones lay mainly in CM and EM, and CD8+ ones in EMRA.

5'RACE with constant-segment primers built TCRalpha and TCRbeta cDNA libraries with UMIs. TCRdb re-called the 5' RACE reads with MiXCR, one entry per CDR3 protein. The table lists approximately 100,000 distinct CDR3 sequences, over 15% of them singletons. Germline trimming cut 5 bases from V and 4 bases from J; bases unmatched to any gene: 6. In germline, CDR1 is MGHRA, CDR2 YSYEKL. The CDR3 length is 15 residues. With respect to this clonotype: Its antigen is undetermined.

The receptor was derived from an adult woman who had mild COVID-19 (a few samples of this study predate the infection). Cell type and time point are not known. Material: PBMCs or a T cell subset sorted from them (not recorded which). The V and J genes are TRBV4-1 and TRBJ2-1; 9 bases are shared with TRBD1. The CDR3 here is CASSSPGQGYNEQFF. The CDR3 DNA is TGCGCCAGCAGCTCGCCGGGACAGGGTTACAATGAGCAGTTCTTC.